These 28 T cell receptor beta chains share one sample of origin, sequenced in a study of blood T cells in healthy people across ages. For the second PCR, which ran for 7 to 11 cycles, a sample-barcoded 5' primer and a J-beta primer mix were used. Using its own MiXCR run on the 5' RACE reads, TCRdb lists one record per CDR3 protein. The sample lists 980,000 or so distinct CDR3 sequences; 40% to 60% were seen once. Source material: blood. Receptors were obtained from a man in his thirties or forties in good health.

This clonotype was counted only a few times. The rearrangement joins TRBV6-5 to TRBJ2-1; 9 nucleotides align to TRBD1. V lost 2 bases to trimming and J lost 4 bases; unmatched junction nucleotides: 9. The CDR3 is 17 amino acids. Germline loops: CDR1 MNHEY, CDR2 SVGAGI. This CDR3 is CASSYGRGTGRYNEQFF. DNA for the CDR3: TGTGCCAGCAGTTACGGGCGAGGGACAGGGAGGTACAATGAGCAGTTCTTC.

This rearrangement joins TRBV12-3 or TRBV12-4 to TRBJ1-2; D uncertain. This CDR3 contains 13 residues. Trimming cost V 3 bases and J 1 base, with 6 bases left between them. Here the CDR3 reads CASSFGFNYGYTF. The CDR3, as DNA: TGTGCCAGCAGTTTTGGGTTTAACTATGGCTACACCTTC.

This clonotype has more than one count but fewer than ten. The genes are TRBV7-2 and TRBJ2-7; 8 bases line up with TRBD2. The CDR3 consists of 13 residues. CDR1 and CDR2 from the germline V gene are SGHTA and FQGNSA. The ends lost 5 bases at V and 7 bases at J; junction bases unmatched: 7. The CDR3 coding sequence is TGTGCCAGCAGCCCAGCGGGAGTGGGTGAGCAGTACTTC. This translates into CASSPAGVGEQYF.

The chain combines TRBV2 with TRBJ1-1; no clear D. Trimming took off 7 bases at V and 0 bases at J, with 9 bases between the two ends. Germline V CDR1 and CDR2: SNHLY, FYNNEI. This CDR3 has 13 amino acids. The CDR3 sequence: CASIGDMNTEAFF. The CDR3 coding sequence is TGTGCCAGCATTGGGGATATGAACACTGAAGCTTTCTTT.

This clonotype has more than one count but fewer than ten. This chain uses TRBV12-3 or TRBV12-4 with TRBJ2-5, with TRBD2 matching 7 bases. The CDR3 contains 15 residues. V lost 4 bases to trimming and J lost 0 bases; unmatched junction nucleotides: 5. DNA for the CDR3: TGTGCCAGCAGTTACGGCGGGAGCTACCAAGAGACCCAGTACTTC. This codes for CASSYGGSYQETQYF.

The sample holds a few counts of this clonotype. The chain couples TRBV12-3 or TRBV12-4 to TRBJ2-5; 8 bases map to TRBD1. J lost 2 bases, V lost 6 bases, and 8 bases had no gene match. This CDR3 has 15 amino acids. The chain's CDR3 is CASSTGTGRQETQYF. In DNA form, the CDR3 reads TGTGCCAGCAGCACCGGGACAGGAAGACAAGAGACCCAGTACTTC.

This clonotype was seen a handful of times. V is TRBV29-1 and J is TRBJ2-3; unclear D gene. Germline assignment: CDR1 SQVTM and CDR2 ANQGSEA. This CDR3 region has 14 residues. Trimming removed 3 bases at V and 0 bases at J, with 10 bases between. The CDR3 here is CSVDLRKSTDTQYF. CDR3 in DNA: TGCAGCGTTGATCTCCGTAAAAGCACAGATACGCAGTATTTT.

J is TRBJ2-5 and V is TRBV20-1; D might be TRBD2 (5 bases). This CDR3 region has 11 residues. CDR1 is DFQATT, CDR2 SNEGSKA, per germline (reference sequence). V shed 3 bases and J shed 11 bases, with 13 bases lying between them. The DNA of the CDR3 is TGCAGTGCTAGCGGTGACTACGGGCAGTACTTC. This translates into CSASGDYGQYF.

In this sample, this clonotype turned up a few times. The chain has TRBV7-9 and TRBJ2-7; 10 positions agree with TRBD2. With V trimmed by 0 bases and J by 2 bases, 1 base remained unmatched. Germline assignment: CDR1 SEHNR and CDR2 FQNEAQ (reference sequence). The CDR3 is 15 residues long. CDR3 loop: CASSLATSGAYEQYF. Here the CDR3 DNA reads TGTGCCAGCAGCTTAGCTACTAGCGGGGCCTACGAGCAGTACTTC. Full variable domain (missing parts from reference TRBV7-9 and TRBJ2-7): DTGVSQNPRHKITKRGQNVTFRCDPISEHNRLYWYRQTLGQGPEFLTYFQNEAQLEKSRLLSDRFSAERPKGSFSTLEIQRTEQGDSAMYLCASSLATSGAYEQYFGPGTRLTVT.

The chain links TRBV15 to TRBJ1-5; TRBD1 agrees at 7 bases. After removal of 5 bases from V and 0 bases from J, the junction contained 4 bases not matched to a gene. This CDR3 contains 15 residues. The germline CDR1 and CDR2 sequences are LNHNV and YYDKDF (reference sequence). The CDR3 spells CATSGGTDSNQPQHF. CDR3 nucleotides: TGTGCCACCAGCGGGGGGACAGATAGCAATCAGCCCCAGCATTTT.

The CDR3 here is CASSQVRNEGGRFF. The CDR3 DNA reads as TGCGCCAGCAGCCAAGTGAGGAACGAGGGTGGGCGGTTCTTC. The J gene is TRBJ2-1, the V gene TRBV4-1; perhaps TRBD2 as D (5 bases). CDR1 is MGHRA, CDR2 YSYEKL, per germline. Between the trimmed V and J ends, which lost 1 base and 15 bases, there was a span of 19 bases. The CDR3 has 14 residues.

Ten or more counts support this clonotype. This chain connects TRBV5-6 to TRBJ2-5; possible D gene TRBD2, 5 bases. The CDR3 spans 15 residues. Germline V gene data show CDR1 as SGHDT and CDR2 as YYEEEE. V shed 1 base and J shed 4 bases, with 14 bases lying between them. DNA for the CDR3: TGTGCCAGCAGCTTGAAGATGTCGGGGAGAGAGACCCAGTACTTC. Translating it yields CASSLKMSGRETQYF.

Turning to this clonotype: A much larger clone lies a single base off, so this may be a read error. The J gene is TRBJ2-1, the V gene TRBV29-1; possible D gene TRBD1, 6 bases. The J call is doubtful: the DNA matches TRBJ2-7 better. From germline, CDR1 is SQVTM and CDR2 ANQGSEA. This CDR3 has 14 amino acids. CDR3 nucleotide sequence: TGCAGCGTTAAAAACAGGGATTCCTACAATGAGCAGTACTTC. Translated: CSVKNRDSYNEQYF.

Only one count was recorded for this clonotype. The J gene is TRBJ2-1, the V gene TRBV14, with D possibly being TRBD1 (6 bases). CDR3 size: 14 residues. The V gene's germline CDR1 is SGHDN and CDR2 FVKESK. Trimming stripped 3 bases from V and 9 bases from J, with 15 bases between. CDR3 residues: CASSHVQGFSEQFF. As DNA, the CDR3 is TGTGCCAGCAGCCACGTACAGGGTTTCAGTGAGCAGTTCTTC. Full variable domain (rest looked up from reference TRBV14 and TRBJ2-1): EAGVTQFPSHSVIEKGQTVTLRCDPISGHDNLYWYRRVMGKEIKFLLHFVKESKQDESGMPNNRFLAERTGGTYSTLKVQPAELEDSGVYFCASSHVQGFSEQFFGPGTRLTVL.

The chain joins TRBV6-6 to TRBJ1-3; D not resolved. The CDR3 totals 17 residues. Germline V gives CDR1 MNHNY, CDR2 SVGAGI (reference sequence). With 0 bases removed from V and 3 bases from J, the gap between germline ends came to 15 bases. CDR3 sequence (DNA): TGTGCCAGCAGTTACTCTCCAAACCTAAGGGATGGAAACACCATATATTTT. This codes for CASSYSPNLRDGNTIYF.

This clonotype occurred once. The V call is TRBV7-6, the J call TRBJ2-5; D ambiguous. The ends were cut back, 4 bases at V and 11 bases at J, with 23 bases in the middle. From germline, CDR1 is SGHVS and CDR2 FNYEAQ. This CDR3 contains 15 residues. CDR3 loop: CASSSFSAKVEEQYF. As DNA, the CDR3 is TGTGCCAGCAGCTCCTTTTCGGCCAAAGTGGAAGAGCAGTACTTC. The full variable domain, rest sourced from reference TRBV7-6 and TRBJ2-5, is GAGVSQSPRYKVTKRGQDVALRCDPISGHVSLYWYRQALGQGPEFLTYFNYEAQQDKSGLPNDRFSAERPEGSISTLTIQRTEQRDSAMYRCASSSFSAKVEEQYFGPGTRLLVL.

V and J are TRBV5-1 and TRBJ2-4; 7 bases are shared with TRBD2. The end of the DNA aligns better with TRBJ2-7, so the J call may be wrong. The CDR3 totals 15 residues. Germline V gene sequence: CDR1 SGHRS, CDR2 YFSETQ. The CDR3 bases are TGCGCCAGCAGCTTCAGCCATAGCGGGCTCCACGAGCAGTACTTC. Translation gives CASSFSHSGLHEQYF.

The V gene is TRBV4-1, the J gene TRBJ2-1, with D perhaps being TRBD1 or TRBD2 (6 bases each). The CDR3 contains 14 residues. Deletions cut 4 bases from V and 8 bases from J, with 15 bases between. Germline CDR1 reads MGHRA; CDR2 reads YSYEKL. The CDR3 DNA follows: TGCGCCAGCAGCCGCGAGGGGGGCCACGATGAGCAGTTCTTC. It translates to CASSREGGHDEQFF.

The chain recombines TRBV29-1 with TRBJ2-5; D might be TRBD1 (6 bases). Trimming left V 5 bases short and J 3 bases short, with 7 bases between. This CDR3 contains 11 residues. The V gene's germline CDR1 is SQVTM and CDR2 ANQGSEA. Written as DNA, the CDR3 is TGCAGCGTTCGACAGGAAGAGACCCAGTACTTC. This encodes CSVRQEETQYF.

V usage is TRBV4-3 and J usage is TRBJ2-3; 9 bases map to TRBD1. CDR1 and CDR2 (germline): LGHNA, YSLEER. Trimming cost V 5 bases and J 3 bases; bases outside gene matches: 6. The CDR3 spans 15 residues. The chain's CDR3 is CASSTVDRGTDTQYF. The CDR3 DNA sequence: TGCGCCAGCAGCACGGTCGACAGGGGGACAGATACGCAGTATTTT.

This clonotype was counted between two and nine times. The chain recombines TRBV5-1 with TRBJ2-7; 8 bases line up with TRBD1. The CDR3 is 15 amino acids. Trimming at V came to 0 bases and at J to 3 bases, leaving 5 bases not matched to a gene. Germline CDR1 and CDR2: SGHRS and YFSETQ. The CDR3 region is CASSLEGQDGYEQYF. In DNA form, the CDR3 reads TGCGCCAGCAGCTTGGAGGGACAGGACGGCTACGAGCAGTACTTC.

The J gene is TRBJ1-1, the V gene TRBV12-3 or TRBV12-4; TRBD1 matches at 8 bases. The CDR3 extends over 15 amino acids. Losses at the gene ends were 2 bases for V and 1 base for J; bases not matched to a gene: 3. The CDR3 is CASSLHQGANTEAFF. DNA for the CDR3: TGTGCCAGCAGTTTACATCAGGGGGCGAACACTGAAGCTTTCTTT.

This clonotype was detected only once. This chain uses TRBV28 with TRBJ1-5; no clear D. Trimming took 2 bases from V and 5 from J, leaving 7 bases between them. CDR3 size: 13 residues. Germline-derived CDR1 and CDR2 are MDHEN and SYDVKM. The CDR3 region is CASSLIGYQPQHF. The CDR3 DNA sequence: TGTGCCAGCAGTTTAATAGGTTATCAGCCCCAGCATTTT.

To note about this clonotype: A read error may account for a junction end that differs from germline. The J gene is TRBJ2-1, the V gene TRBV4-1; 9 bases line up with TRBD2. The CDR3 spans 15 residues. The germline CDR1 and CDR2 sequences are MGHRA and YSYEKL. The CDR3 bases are TGCGCCAGCAGACAAGAACTAGCGGGTTACAATGAGCAGTTCTTC. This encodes CASRQELAGYNEQFF.

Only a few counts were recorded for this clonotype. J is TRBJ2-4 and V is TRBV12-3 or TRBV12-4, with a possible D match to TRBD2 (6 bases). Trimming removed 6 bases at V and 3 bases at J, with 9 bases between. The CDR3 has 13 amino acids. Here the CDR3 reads CASSRGNKNIQYF. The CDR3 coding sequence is TGTGCCAGCAGCCGGGGGAACAAAAACATTCAGTACTTC.

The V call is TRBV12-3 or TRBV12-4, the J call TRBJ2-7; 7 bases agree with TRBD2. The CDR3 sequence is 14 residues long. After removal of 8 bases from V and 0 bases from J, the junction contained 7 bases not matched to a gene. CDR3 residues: CASAGEGSSYEQYF. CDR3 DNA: TGTGCCAGCGCTGGGGAGGGAAGCTCCTACGAGCAGTACTTC.

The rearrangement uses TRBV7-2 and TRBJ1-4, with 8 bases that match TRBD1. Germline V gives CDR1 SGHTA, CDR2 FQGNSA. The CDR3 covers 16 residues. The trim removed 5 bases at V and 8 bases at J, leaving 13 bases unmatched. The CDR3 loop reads CASSPSLTGAQEKLFF. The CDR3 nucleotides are TGTGCCAGCAGCCCCAGTTTGACAGGGGCCCAAGAAAAACTGTTTTTT.

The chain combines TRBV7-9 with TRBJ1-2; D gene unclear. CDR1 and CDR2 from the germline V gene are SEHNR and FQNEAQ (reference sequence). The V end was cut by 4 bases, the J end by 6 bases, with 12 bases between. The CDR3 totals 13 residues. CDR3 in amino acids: CASSSSQANGYTF. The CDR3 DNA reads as TGTGCCAGCAGCTCTTCCCAAGCTAATGGCTACACCTTC.